This TCR beta chain came from a study of CD8 T cells in Susac syndrome. Reverse transcription of about 0.5 to 1 ug RNA used random hexamers. Amplification of TCR beta CDR3 across 54 Vbeta and 13 Jbeta was performed with immunoSEQ multiplex PCR. Via MiXCR, TCRdb re-called the immunoSEQ multiplex PCR reads, giving one row per CDR3 protein. The profile covers under 200,000 distinct CDR3 sequences, with 80% to 95% appearing a single time and 0.1% taken by the ten largest. J gave up 5 bases and V 5 bases, and 8 bases lay outside the gene matches. Per germline, CDR1 SGHTA and CDR2 FQGTGA. The CDR3 is 15 amino acids. Healthy donors formed controls matched for age and sex. TEMRA cells were FACS-enriched, with CD8+ and CD4+ T cells isolated negatively.

The specimen sequenced was CD4+ T cells from PBMCs. This chain connects TRBV7-3 to TRBJ2-3; TRBD1 matches 9 bases. The receptor's source is a human donor in good health. The CDR3 DNA is TGTGCCAGCAGCGAACAGGGGGCAAGGGTAGATACGCAGTATTTT. Translation gives CASSEQGARVDTQYF.